The 16 T cell receptor beta chains given below trace back to one sample, sequenced in a study of control samples from healthy donors and cancer patients. The data were produced by immunoSEQ multiplex PCR, yet TCRdb's version contains in-frame clones alone and is incomplete. The sample contains under 300,000 clones, about four fifths of which appear only once. The source material was PBMCs. The receptors derive from a woman aged 60-70 years with lung cancer.

The genes are TRBV5-6 and TRBJ1-1; 11 nucleotides line up with TRBD1. V shed 4 bases and J 4 bases; nucleotides not matched to a gene: 9. CDR1 and CDR2 (germline): SGHDT, YYEEEE. This CDR3 contains 16 residues. The DNA for the CDR3 is TGTGCCAGCAGCCTCGGACAGGGGGCGACGAGCACTGAAGCTTTCTTT. Its protein is CASSLGQGATSTEAFF.

The chain recombines TRBV2 with TRBJ2-5; D not certain. The CDR3 extends over 13 amino acids. Germline loops: CDR1 SNHLY, CDR2 FYNNEI. V lost 1 base to trimming and J lost 5 bases, with 8 bases between them. The CDR3 region has the DNA TGTGCCAGCAGTGAAGGGGAAGTGGAGACCCAGTACTTC. It codes for CASSEGEVETQYF.

The chain employs TRBV18 and TRBJ1-4; 9 nucleotides line up with TRBD1. Trimming removed 3 bases from V and 7 bases from J; junction bases left unmatched: 6. The CDR3 is 15 residues long. Germline lookup yields CDR1 KGHSH and CDR2 LQKENI. The CDR3 nucleotides read TGTGCCAGCTCACCTGCCGGGACAGGGAGTGAAAAACTGTTTTTT. It yields the protein CASSPAGTGSEKLFF.

The CDR3 region is CASSLEDDSPLHF. The CDR3, as DNA: TGCGCCAGCAGCTTGGAGGATGATTCACCCCTCCACTTT. This chain joins TRBV5-1 and TRBJ1-6, with D uncertain. Germline V lookup: CDR1 SGHRS, CDR2 YFSETQ. CDR3 length: 13 residues. V lost 0 bases to trimming and J lost 8 bases, with 6 bases between them.

The chain is built from TRBV5-1 and TRBJ1-3; TRBD1 matches 7 bases. Germline V gene lookup returns CDR1 SGHRS and CDR2 YFSETQ. V gave up 3 bases and J gave up 3 bases; unmatched junction bases: 3. The CDR3 consists of 14 residues. The CDR3 here is CASSSTGVGNTIYF. CDR3 nucleotide sequence: TGCGCCAGCAGCTCCACAGGGGTTGGAAACACCATATATTTT. Complete variable domain (other parts from reference TRBV5-1 and TRBJ1-3): KAGVTQTPRYLIKTRGQQVTLSCSPISGHRSVSWYQQTPGQGLQFLFEYFSETQRNKGNFPGRFSGRQFSNSRSEMNVSTLELGDSALYLCASSSTGVGNTIYFGEGSWLTVV.

This clone was detected a few times. The rearrangement links TRBV5-1 to TRBJ2-4; TRBD2 matches at 7 bases. V lost 2 bases to trimming and J lost 3 bases; unmatched junction nucleotides: 14. The CDR3 has 18 residues. Germline V gene data show CDR1 as SGHRS and CDR2 as YFSETQ. The CDR3 is CASSFTQGGSVGKNIQYF. Here the CDR3 DNA reads TGCGCCAGCAGCTTTACTCAGGGAGGGTCGGTGGGCAAAAACATTCAGTACTTC.

This clone was seen a handful of times. The chain employs TRBV5-1 and TRBJ2-1; TRBD2 matches at 12 bases. Per germline, CDR1 SGHRS and CDR2 YFSETQ. Trimming took 4 bases from V and 10 from J; bases not matched to a gene: 12. The CDR3 loop spans 16 amino acids. The CDR3 nucleotides are TGCGCCAGCAGCCTTCTCGCGGCTAGCGGGGGGGACGAGCAGTTCTTC. Translating gives CASSLLAASGGDEQFF.

The V gene is TRBV3-1 (or the pseudogene TRBV3-2), the J gene TRBJ2-2; D unclear. Trimming pared 1 base from V and 0 bases from J, leaving 9 bases between. From germline, CDR1 is LGHDT and CDR2 YNNKEL (reference sequence). This CDR3 contains 16 residues. The CDR3 reads CASSQGVSSNTGELFF. For the CDR3, the DNA is TGTGCCAGCAGCCAAGGGGTCAGCTCGAACACCGGGGAGCTGTTTTTT.

The rearrangement links TRBV27 to TRBJ1-2; TRBD1 might be the D (6 bases). Per the germline V gene, CDR1 is MNHEY and CDR2 is SMNVEV (reference sequence). The CDR3 is made up of 13 amino acids. V dropped 5 bases and J dropped 7 bases, with 14 bases sitting between them. The CDR3 sequence is CASSEQVRGGYTF. For the CDR3, the DNA is TGTGCCAGCAGTGAACAGGTCAGGGGTGGCTACACCTTC.

The rearrangement uses TRBV5-1 and TRBJ1-3; D remains ambiguous. This CDR3 has 13 residues. In germline, CDR1 is SGHRS, CDR2 YFSETQ. The ends were cut back, 7 bases at V and 4 bases at J, with 12 bases in the middle. The CDR3 loop is CASSPGAGNTIYF. CDR3 in DNA: TGCGCCAGCTCGCCAGGTGCCGGAAACACCATATATTTT.

The V gene is TRBV24-1, the J gene TRBJ1-5; D is perhaps TRBD1 (6 bases). The germline V gene encodes CDR1 KGHDR and CDR2 SFDVKD. Trimming took off 7 bases at V and 2 bases at J, with 14 bases between the two ends. The CDR3 extends over 15 amino acids. The CDR3 coding sequence is TGTGCCACCAGAGGAGGGGGGGCCGGCAATCAGCCCCAGCATTTT. Amino acids: CATRGGGAGNQPQHF.

A remark on this clone: This sample also contains other DNA sequences that code for the same CDR3. This chain joins TRBV7-3 and TRBJ2-1; 8 nucleotides agree with TRBD2. Germline V gene lookup returns CDR1 SGHTA and CDR2 FQGTGA. The J segment lost 3 bases and the V segment lost 1 base, leaving 2 bases of the junction unmatched. The length of the CDR3 is 15 residues. CDR3 DNA: TGTGCCAGCAGCTTAAGTCTAGCGGGCTACAATGAGCAGTTCTTC. Its protein is CASSLSLAGYNEQFF.

V usage is TRBV19 and J usage is TRBJ2-1, with TRBD2 matching over 8 bases. Germline CDR1 reads LNHDA; CDR2 reads SQIVND (reference sequence). V shed 1 base, J shed 0 bases, and the junction held 11 bases outside the gene matches. The CDR3 covers 19 residues. For the CDR3, the DNA is TGTGCCAGTAGTATAGTAAAAGAGAGGACTAGCAGCTCCTACAATGAGCAGTTCTTC. It translates to CASSIVKERTSSSYNEQFF.

The count of this clone is one. This chain links TRBV18 with TRBJ1-1, with a tentative D call TRBD1 (5 bases). Trimming took 3 bases from V and 0 from J, leaving 8 bases between them. CDR3 length: 14 residues. Germline assignment: CDR1 KGHSH and CDR2 LQKENI. The CDR3 DNA reads TGTGCCAGCTCACCCGGGACGGTGAACACTGAAGCTTTCTTT. It translates to CASSPGTVNTEAFF.

This clone has more than one count but fewer than ten. The J gene is TRBJ1-1, the V gene TRBV5-5; D gene unclear. The V end lost 1 base, the J end lost 5 bases, and 15 bases lay between the germline ends. CDR1 SGHKS and CDR2 YYEKEE come from the germline V gene (reference sequence). The CDR3 extends over 15 amino acids. The CDR3 reads CASSLLGRGGTEAFF. CDR3 nucleotides: TGTGCCAGCAGCTTGTTGGGGAGAGGAGGGACTGAAGCTTTCTTT.

Note on this clone: Other DNA variants within this sample encode the same CDR3. The rearrangement uses TRBV6-4 and TRBJ2-1; D is unclear. With 4 bases removed from V and 10 bases from J, the gap between germline ends came to 8 bases. Germline V gives CDR1 MRHNA, CDR2 SNTAGT. This CDR3 comprises 11 residues. The CDR3 sequence: CASSAGSEQFF. As DNA, the CDR3 is TGTGCCAGCAGTGCTGGGTCGGAGCAGTTCTTC.